The 16 T cell receptor beta chains in this list originate from one sample, sequenced in a study of T cells after yellow fever vaccination. TCRdb analysed the 5' RACE reads with MiXCR anew, one entry per CDR3 protein. The repertoire holds over 85,000 distinct CDR3 sequences, with approximately 8.4% as singletons. Sequences were derived from CD8+ T cells not binding an NS4B(214-222) dextramer, sorted from PBMCs, sampled around 15 days after the first yellow fever vaccination. Source of these receptors: a man aged 18 to 30 who received the YFV17D yellow fever vaccine.

This clonotype was seen more than once but under ten times. The rearrangement links TRBV30 to TRBJ2-3; 9 bases are shared with TRBD1. Germline CDR1 GTSNPN, CDR2 SVGIG (reference sequence). Unmatched junction bases numbered 8, after V lost 4 bases and J lost 3 bases. This CDR3 is built from 15 residues. The CDR3 loop reads CAWNGVDRGTDTQYF. The CDR3 DNA sequence: TGTGCCTGGAATGGCGTTGACAGGGGGACAGATACGCAGTATTTT.

Ten or more counts support this clonotype. The rearrangement uses TRBV27 and TRBJ2-7, with 10 nucleotides matching TRBD1. CDR1 is MNHEY, CDR2 SMNVEV, per germline (reference sequence). The CDR3 has 15 amino acids. J lost 6 bases, V lost 4 bases, and 9 bases had no gene match. This CDR3 is CASSSWTGGIFEQYF. For the CDR3, the DNA is TGTGCCAGCAGTTCGTGGACAGGGGGGATCTTCGAGCAGTACTTC.

Only a few counts were recorded for this clonotype. The chain couples TRBV5-4 to TRBJ2-3; tentatively, D is TRBD2 (5 bases). Looked up from germline, CDR1 is SGHNT and CDR2 is YYREEE (reference sequence). The CDR3 is 16 residues long. The V gene lost 3 bases and the J gene lost 0 bases, with 14 bases spanning the gap. The CDR3 nucleotides are TGTGCCAGCAGCTCGGGGAGTGCCACTAGCACAGATACGCAGTATTTT. Translation: CASSSGSATSTDTQYF.

This sequence joins TRBV4-3 and TRBJ2-2; D may be TRBD2 (6 bases). With 3 bases removed from V and 12 bases from J, the gap between germline ends came to 17 bases. Germline CDR1 LGHNA, CDR2 YSLEER. This CDR3 spans 14 amino acids. In DNA, the CDR3 is TGCGCCAGCAGCCACGGGACTGCTAAGCCCCAGCTGTTTTTT. This encodes CASSHGTAKPQLFF.

This chain uses TRBV5-4 with TRBJ2-2; D not resolved. Germline CDR1 reads SGHNT; CDR2 reads YYREEE (reference sequence). The CDR3 consists of 13 residues. The germline V and J ends were trimmed by 4 bases and 10 bases, with 14 bases remaining between them. The CDR3 DNA is TGTGCCAGCAGCCACTCCGAAACGAAGGAGCTGTTTTTT. It yields the protein CASSHSETKELFF.

Details on this clonotype: At one end the junction does not follow the germline gene, possibly because of a read error. J is TRBJ1-1 and V is TRBV5-4, with 7 bases matching TRBD1. The germline CDR1 and CDR2 sequences are SGHNT and YYREEE (reference sequence). This CDR3 contains 13 residues. CDR3 in amino acids: CASTLGQHTEAFF. The CDR3 DNA sequence: TGTGCCAGCACCTTGGGACAGCACACTGAAGCTTTCTTT. Full variable domain (rest looked up from reference TRBV5-4 and TRBJ1-1): ETGVTQSPTHLIKTRGQQVTLRCSSQSGHNTVSWYQQALGQGPQFIFQYYREEENGRGNFPPRFSGLQFPNYSSELNVNALELDDSALYLCASTLGQHTEAFFGQGTRLTVV.

The chain couples TRBV10-3 to TRBJ2-7; the match to TRBD1 covers 7 bases. V trimming: 9 bases; J trimming: 3 bases; junction bases outside the gene matches: 14. Looked up from germline, CDR1 is ENHRY and CDR2 is SYGVKD. The CDR3 runs to 15 residues. The CDR3 bases are TGTGCCATTCATCTCCGGGACAGCCGACTCTACGAGCAGTACTTC. The encoded protein is CAIHLRDSRLYEQYF.

This clonotype was detected ten times or more. The chain recombines TRBV15 with TRBJ2-1; TRBD1 might be the D (6 bases). The germline V gene encodes CDR1 LNHNV and CDR2 YYDKDF (reference sequence). V lost 2 bases and J 2 bases, leaving 10 bases between the germline ends. This CDR3 comprises 15 residues. The CDR3 sequence is CATSRPAGAYNEQFF. CDR3 nucleotides: TGTGCCACCAGCAGACCGGCAGGGGCCTACAATGAGCAGTTCTTC.

The count of this clonotype is one. A much larger clone lies a single base off, so this may be a read error. The V gene is TRBV20-1, the J gene TRBJ2-7; no definite D call. V was clipped by 6 bases and J by 3 bases, with 9 bases between them. Per germline, CDR1 DFQATT and CDR2 SNEGSKA (reference sequence). CDR3 length: 11 amino acids. The CDR3 DNA reads as TGCAGTGCAAGCGACATCTACGAGCAGTACGTC. Protein product: CSASDIYEQYV.

This clonotype was counted many times. The chain employs TRBV4-2 and TRBJ2-3; tentatively, D is TRBD2 (5 bases). CDR3 length: 15 amino acids. Trimming stripped 1 base from V and 1 base from J, with 9 bases between. Per the germline V gene, CDR1 is LGHNA and CDR2 is YNFKEQ. CDR3 sequence (DNA): TGTGCCAGCAGCCAAGTAGACGGGGGCACAGATACGCAGTATTTT. Its translation is CASSQVDGGTDTQYF.

This clonotype was seen a few times. The rearrangement uses TRBV12-3 or TRBV12-4 and TRBJ2-3, with 9 bases identical to TRBD1. V shed 5 bases, J shed 2 bases, and the junction held 5 bases outside the gene matches. This CDR3 is 15 amino acids long. The CDR3 sequence: CASSPGTGPTDTQYF. DNA for the CDR3: TGTGCCAGCAGTCCCGGGACAGGGCCCACAGATACGCAGTATTTT.

This clonotype has a handful of counts. The chain joins TRBV12-3 or TRBV12-4 to TRBJ1-4, with TRBD1 as a possible D gene (5 bases). V was cut by 5 bases and J by 0 bases, with 7 bases left in between. The CDR3 loop spans 14 amino acids. CDR3 sequence: CASSEQATNEKLFF. CDR3 DNA: TGTGCCAGCAGTGAACAGGCAACTAATGAAAAACTGTTTTTT.

The J gene is TRBJ1-1, the V gene TRBV27; D not resolved. Trimming left V 3 bases short and J 11 bases short, with 19 bases between. The CDR3 has 14 amino acids. Germline lookup yields CDR1 MNHEY and CDR2 SMNVEV (reference sequence). CDR3 coding DNA: TGTGCCAGCAGTTTCTCGACCTCAGTGCGCTCGGCTTTCTTT. Residues: CASSFSTSVRSAFF.

V gene TRBV19 combines with J gene TRBJ2-1; 7 bases are shared with TRBD1. The CDR3 length is 16 residues. V lost 6 bases, J lost 6 bases, and 14 bases stayed unmatched. CDR1 and CDR2 (germline): LNHDA, SQIVND (reference sequence). CDR3 residues: CASRKFQYQGVNEQFF. In nucleotides, the CDR3 is TGTGCCAGTAGGAAATTCCAGTACCAGGGGGTCAATGAGCAGTTCTTC.

The V and J genes are TRBV4-1 and TRBJ2-6, with D possibly TRBD2 on 5 matching bases. This CDR3 has 18 amino acids. Trimming cost V 4 bases and J 0 bases, with 16 bases left between them. The germline gives CDR1 MGHRA, CDR2 YSYEKL. CDR3 sequence reads: CASSLALGRVSGANVLTF. The CDR3, as DNA: TGCGCCAGCAGCCTCGCCTTAGGGCGGGTCTCTGGGGCCAACGTCCTGACTTTC.

The CDR3 protein is CASRRTQGAMYTEAFF. The CDR3 bases are TGTGCCAGTAGGAGGACACAGGGGGCTATGTACACTGAAGCTTTCTTT. J is TRBJ1-1 and V is TRBV19; 9 nucleotides agree with TRBD1. Per germline, CDR1 LNHDA and CDR2 SQIVND (reference sequence). The CDR3 length is 16 residues. V trimming: 6 bases; J trimming: 3 bases; junction bases outside the gene matches: 11.